A selection of T cell receptor beta chains follows, all from one sample in a study of OX40 agonist ivuxolimab in advanced cancers. Measured with immunoSEQ multiplex PCR; TCRdb has only the in-frame clones, and not every one. The table records roughly 67,000 clones, about 80% of them present only once. The input for sequencing was CD4+ or CD8+ T cells sorted from blood, taken in a trial of the OX40 agonist ivuxolimab. These receptors came from an adult with an advanced solid tumor such as melanoma, head and neck, liver or kidney cancer. Both conserved end residues are part of each CDR3. A D gene is named only where the DNA matches it firmly. Clone size is given for some rows only: seen once, a few or many times, or a class if the clone is expanded.

J gene | CDR3 length | V gene | clone size | D gene | CDR3 protein | CDR3 DNA
TRBJ2-1 | 16 | TRBV7-2 | NA | TRBD2 | CASSSGDLAGYNEQFF | TGTGCCAGCAGCTCCGGGGATCTAGCGGGGTACAATGAGCAGTTCTTC
TRBJ2-5 | 16 | TRBV7-9 | NA | TRBD2 | CASSLGTSGMKETQYF | TGTGCCAGCAGCTTAGGGACTAGCGGGATGAAGGAGACCCAGTACTTC
TRBJ2-1 | 13 | TRBV7-2 | NA | NA | CASTTGAYNEQFF | TGTGCCAGCACGACAGGAGCCTACAATGAGCAGTTCTTC
TRBJ2-1 | 9 | TRBV5-8 | NA | NA | CASSLVQFF | TGTGCCAGCAGCTTGGTGCAGTTCTTC
TRBJ1-5 | 17 | TRBV4-1 | NA | TRBD1 | CASSQYTGGDSNQPQHF | TGCGCCAGCAGCCAGTATACAGGGGGCGATAGCAATCAGCCCCAGCATTTT
TRBJ1-1 | 15 | TRBV7-8 | NA | TRBD1 | CASSLFRTGGTEAFF | TGTGCCAGCAGCTTATTTCGGACAGGGGGCACTGAAGCTTTCTTT
TRBJ2-6 | 15 | TRBV6-5 | NA | NA | CASRPQTPGANVLTF | TGTGCCAGCAGACCCCAGACTCCCGGGGCCAACGTCCTGACTTTC
TRBJ1-3 | 16 | TRBV5-5 | NA | NA | CASSLGTASSGNTIYF | TGTGCCAGCAGCTTGGGGACGGCGAGCTCTGGAAACACCATATATTTT
TRBJ1-1 | 14 | TRBV25-1 | NA | NA | CASTSGTVNTEAFF | TGTGCCAGCACCTCCGGGACGGTGAACACTGAAGCTTTCTTT
TRBJ2-2 | 16 | TRBV27 | NA | TRBD1 | CASSFTGTGFTGELFF | TGTGCCAGCAGTTTCACCGGGACAGGGTTCACCGGGGAGCTGTTTTTT
TRBJ2-1 | 14 | TRBV5-6 | few | NA | CASSLSGFVNEQFF | TGTGCCAGCAGCTTGTCAGGGTTTGTCAATGAGCAGTTCTTC
TRBJ1-4 | 19 | TRBV7-9 | NA | NA | CASSYGILGDFKANEKLFF | TGTGCCAGCAGCTACGGAATATTGGGGGACTTCAAAGCTAATGAAAAACTGTTTTTT
TRBJ2-2 | 13 | TRBV25-1 | NA | NA | CASSELSTGELFF | TGTGCCAGCAGTGAATTAAGCACCGGGGAGCTGTTTTTT
TRBJ2-2 | 15 | TRBV15 | NA | NA | CATSRDKSFAGELFF | TGTGCCACCAGCAGAGATAAGAGTTTCGCCGGGGAGCTGTTTTTT
TRBJ2-1 | 16 | TRBV7-8 | NA | TRBD2 | CASSSRRLAGLHEQFF | TGTGCCAGCAGCTCCCGAAGACTAGCGGGCCTCCATGAGCAGTTCTTC
TRBJ2-3 | 16 | TRBV15 | NA | TRBD2 | CATSRAGGSAEDTQYF | TGTGCCACCAGCAGAGCGGGGGGGAGCGCTGAAGATACGCAGTATTTT
TRBJ2-3 | 16 | TRBV9 | NA | NA | CASSVDQGYSTDTQYF | TGTGCCAGCAGCGTAGATCAGGGATATAGCACAGATACGCAGTATTTT
TRBJ2-5 | 14 | TRBV18 | once | NA | CASSRIRSQETQYF | TGTGCCAGCTCAAGGATCCGTTCCCAAGAGACCCAGTACTTC
TRBJ2-3 | 17 | TRBV29-1 | NA | TRBD2 | CSVVIAGGITKSDTQYF | TGCAGCGTTGTGATAGCGGGGGGAATCACTAAATCCGATACGCAGTATTTT
TRBJ2-5 | 13 | TRBV7-3 | NA | NA | CASSLNSGETQYF | TGTGCCAGCAGCCTAAATTCGGGAGAGACCCAGTACTTC
TRBJ2-5 | 15 | TRBV19 | NA | TRBD2 | CASSGIGGSGETQYF | TGTGCCAGTAGTGGCATCGGCGGGAGTGGTGAGACCCAGTACTTC
TRBJ2-3 | 15 | TRBV7-3 | NA | NA | CASSLGASERGTQYF | TGTGCCAGCAGCTTAGGGGCTAGCGAAAGGGGTACGCAGTATTTT
TRBJ1-1 | 12 | TRBV19 | NA | NA | CASSEGNTEAFF | TGTGCCAGTAGTGAAGGGAACACTGAAGCTTTCTTT
TRBJ1-2 | 14 | TRBV5-6 | few | TRBD1 | CASSWRDRGSGYTF | TGTGCCAGCAGCTGGAGGGACAGGGGATCCGGCTACACCTTC
TRBJ2-1 | 13 | TRBV2 | NA | NA | CASSEDPPSRQFF | TGTGCCAGCAGTGAGGACCCCCCCTCACGGCAGTTCTTC
TRBJ1-1 | 18 | TRBV9 | NA | NA | CASSVEPIRPFLNTEAFF | TGTGCCAGCAGCGTAGAACCAATCAGGCCATTTTTGAACACTGAAGCTTTCTTT
TRBJ2-7 | 15 | TRBV28 | once | NA | CASSREAGYDYEQYF | TGTGCCAGCAGTCGGGAAGCGGGTTATGATTACGAGCAGTACTTC
TRBJ1-1 | 17 | TRBV21-1 | NA | NA | CASSYGCGPTMNTEAFF | NA
TRBJ2-3 | 14 | TRBV5-1 | NA | NA | CASSRDHSTDTQYF | TGCGCCAGCAGCCGGGACCATAGCACAGATACGCAGTATTTT
TRBJ1-5 | 13 | TRBV18 | NA | NA | CASSPTANQPQHF | TGTGCCAGCTCACCCACAGCCAATCAGCCCCAGCATTTT
TRBJ2-3 | 13 | TRBV5-1 | NA | NA | CASSLIPTDTQYF | TGCGCCAGCAGCCTGATTCCCACAGATACGCAGTATTTT
TRBJ2-3 | 17 | TRBV15 | once | NA | CATSRALEAGMPDTQYF | TGTGCCACCAGCAGAGCCTTAGAGGCAGGGATGCCAGATACGCAGTATTTT
TRBJ2-3 | 13 | TRBV5-1 | NA | TRBD1 | CASRQGDTDTQYF | TGCGCCAGTCGACAGGGGGACACAGATACGCAGTATTTT
TRBJ2-5 | 14 | TRBV5-8 | NA | NA | CASSLVEGGETQYF | TGTGCCAGCAGCTTGGTGGAGGGAGGCGAGACCCAGTACTTC
TRBJ2-1 | 14 | TRBV28 | NA | TRBD1 | CASSWDRLYNEQFF | TGTGCCAGCAGTTGGGACAGATTGTACAATGAGCAGTTCTTC
TRBJ1-5 | 14 | TRBV6-5 | NA | NA | CASSPQGSNQPQHF | TGTGCCAGCAGTCCTCAAGGGAGCAATCAGCCCCAGCATTTT
TRBJ1-2 | 15 | TRBV30 | NA | NA | CAWSTPWGETYGYTF | TGTGCCTGGAGCACCCCCTGGGGGGAAACCTATGGCTACACCTTC
TRBJ1-1 | 15 | TRBV5-4 | NA | NA | CASSLGQDRSTEAFF | TGTGCCAGCAGCTTGGGACAGGATCGATCCACTGAAGCTTTCTTT
TRBJ2-3 | 15 | TRBV29-1 | NA | TRBD2 | CSVALAGGGADTQYF | TGCAGCGTCGCCTTAGCGGGGGGAGGGGCAGATACGCAGTATTTT
TRBJ2-3 | 12 | TRBV11-2 | NA | NA | CASSLASDTQYF | TGTGCCAGCAGCTTAGCCTCAGATACGCAGTATTTT
TRBJ2-7 | 15 | TRBV4-2 | NA | TRBD1 | CASSQWSGGRDEQYF | TGTGCCAGCAGCCAATGGTCAGGGGGCAGGGACGAGCAGTACTTC
TRBJ1-5 | 14 | TRBV18 | few | NA | CASSPPGPNQPQHF | TGTGCCAGCTCACCACCTGGCCCCAATCAGCCCCAGCATTTT